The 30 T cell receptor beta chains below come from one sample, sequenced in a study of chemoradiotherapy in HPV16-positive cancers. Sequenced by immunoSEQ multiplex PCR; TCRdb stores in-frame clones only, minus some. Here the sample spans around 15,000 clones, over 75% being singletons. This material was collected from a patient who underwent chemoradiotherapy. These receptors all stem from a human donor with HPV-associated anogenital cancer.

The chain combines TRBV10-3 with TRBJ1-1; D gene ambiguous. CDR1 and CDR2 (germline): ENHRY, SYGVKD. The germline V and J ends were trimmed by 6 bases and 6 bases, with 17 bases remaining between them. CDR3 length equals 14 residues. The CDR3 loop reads CAISENRETAEAFF. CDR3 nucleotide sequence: TGTGCCATCAGCGAAAACCGCGAGACTGCTGAAGCTTTCTTT.

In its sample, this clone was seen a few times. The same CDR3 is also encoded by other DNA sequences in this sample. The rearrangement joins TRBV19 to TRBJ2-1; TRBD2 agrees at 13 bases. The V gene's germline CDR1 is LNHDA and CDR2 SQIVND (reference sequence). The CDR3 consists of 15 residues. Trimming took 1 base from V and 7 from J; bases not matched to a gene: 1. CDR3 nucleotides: TGTGCCAGTAGTATAGGACTAGCGGGGGGTAATGAGCAGTTCTTC. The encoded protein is CASSIGLAGGNEQFF.

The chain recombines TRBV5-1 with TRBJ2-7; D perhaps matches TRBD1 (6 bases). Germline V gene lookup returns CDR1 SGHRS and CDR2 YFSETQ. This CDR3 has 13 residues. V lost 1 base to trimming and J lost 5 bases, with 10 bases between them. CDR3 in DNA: TGCGCCAGCAGCTTGACAGGGTCCCACGAGCAGTACTTC. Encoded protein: CASSLTGSHEQYF.

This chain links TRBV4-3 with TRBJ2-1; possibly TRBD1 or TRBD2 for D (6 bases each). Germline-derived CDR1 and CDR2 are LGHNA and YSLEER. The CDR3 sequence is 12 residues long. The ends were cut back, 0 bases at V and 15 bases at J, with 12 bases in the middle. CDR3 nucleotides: TGCGCCAGCAGCCAAGATAGGGGGGCAAGGTTCTTC. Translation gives CASSQDRGARFF.

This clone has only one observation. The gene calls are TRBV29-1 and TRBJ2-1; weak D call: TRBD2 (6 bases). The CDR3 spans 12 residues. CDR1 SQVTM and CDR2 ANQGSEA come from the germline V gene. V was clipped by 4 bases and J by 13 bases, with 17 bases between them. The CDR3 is CSVVEGGPVQFF. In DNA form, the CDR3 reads TGCAGCGTTGTGGAAGGAGGGCCCGTCCAGTTCTTC.

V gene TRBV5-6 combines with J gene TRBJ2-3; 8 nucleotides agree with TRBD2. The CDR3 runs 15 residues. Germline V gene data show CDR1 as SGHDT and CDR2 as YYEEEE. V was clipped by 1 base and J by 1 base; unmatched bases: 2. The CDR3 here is CASSLNGGGTDTQYF. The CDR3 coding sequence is TGTGCCAGCAGCTTGAACGGGGGGGGCACAGATACGCAGTATTTT.

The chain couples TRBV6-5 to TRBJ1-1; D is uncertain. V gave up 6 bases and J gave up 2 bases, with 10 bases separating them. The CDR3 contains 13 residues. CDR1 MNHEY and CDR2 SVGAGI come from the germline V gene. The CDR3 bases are TGTGCCAGCAGCCTACAGCCCAACACTGAAGCTTTCTTT. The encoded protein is CASSLQPNTEAFF.

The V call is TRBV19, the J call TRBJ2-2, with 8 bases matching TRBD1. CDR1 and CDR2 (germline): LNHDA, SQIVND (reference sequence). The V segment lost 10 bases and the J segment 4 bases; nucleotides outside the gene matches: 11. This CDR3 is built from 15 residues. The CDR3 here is CATPDRVLCTGELFF. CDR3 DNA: TGTGCCACACCGGACAGGGTATTGTGCACCGGGGAGCTGTTTTTT.

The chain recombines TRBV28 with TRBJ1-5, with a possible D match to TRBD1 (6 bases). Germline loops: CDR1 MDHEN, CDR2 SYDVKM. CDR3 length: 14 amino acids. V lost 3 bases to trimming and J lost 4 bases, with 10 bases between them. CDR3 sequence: CASSFGTSNQPQHF. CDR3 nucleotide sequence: TGTGCCAGCAGTTTCGGGACAAGTAATCAGCCCCAGCATTTT.

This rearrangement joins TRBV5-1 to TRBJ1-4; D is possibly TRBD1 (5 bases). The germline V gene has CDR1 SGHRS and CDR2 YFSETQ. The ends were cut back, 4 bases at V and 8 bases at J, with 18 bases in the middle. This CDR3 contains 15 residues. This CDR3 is CASSPRDRFREKLFF. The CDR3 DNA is TGCGCCAGCAGCCCGCGGGACCGCTTTCGAGAAAAACTGTTTTTT.

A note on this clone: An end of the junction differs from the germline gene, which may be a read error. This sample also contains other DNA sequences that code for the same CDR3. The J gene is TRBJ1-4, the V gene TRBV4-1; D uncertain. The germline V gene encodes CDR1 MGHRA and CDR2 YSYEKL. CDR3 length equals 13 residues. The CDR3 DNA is TGCGCCAGCAGTCAAGATGAGGTTGAAAAACTGTTTTTT. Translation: CASSQDEVEKLFF.

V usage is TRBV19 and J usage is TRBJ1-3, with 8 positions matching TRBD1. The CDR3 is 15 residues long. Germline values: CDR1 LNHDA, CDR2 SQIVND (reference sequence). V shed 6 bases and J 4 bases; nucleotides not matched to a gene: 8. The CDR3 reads CASRGEGTGGNTIYF. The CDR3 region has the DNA TGTGCCAGTAGAGGGGAAGGGACAGGAGGAAACACCATATATTTT.

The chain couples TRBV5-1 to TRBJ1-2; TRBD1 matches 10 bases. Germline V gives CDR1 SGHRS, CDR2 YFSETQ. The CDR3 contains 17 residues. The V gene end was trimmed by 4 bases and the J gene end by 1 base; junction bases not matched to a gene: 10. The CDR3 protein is CASSTGQGGLSNYGYTF. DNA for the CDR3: TGCGCCAGCAGCACCGGACAGGGGGGCCTGAGTAACTATGGCTACACCTTC.

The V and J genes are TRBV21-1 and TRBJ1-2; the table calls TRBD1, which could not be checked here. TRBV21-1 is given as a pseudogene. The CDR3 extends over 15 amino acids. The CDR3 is CARQDVCPTSYGYTF. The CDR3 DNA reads TGTGCCAGACAGGACGTGTGCCCTACGTCTTATGGCTACACCTTC.

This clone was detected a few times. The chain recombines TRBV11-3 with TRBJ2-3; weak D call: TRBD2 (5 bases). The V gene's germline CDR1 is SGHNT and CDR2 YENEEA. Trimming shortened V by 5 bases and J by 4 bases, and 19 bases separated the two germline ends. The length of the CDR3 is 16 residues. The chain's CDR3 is CASSTSQQLSADTQYF. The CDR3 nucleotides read TGTGCCAGCAGCACGAGCCAACAGCTTAGCGCAGATACGCAGTATTTT.

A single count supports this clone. The CDR3 sequence is CATSRDRVQSSTPTNEKLFF. In nucleotides, the CDR3 is TGTGCCACCAGCAGAGATCGGGTTCAGTCTAGCACCCCAACTAATGAAAAACTGTTTTTT. This chain connects TRBV15 to TRBJ1-4; D unclear. The germline V gene has CDR1 LNHNV and CDR2 YYDKDF (reference sequence). V gave up 0 bases and J gave up 0 bases, with 20 bases separating them. CDR3 length: 20 residues.

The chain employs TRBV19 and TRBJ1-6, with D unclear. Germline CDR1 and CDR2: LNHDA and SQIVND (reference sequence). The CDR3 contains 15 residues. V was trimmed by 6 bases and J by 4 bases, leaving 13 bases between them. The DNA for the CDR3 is TGTGCCAGTAGCCCCCTTCTTAATTATAATTCACCCCTCCACTTT. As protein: CASSPLLNYNSPLHF.

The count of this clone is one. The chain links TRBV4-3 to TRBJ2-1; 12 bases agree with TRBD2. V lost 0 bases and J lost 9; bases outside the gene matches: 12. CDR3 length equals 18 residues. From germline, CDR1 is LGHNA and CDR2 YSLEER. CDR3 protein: CASSQDRRASGGEGEQFF. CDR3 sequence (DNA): TGCGCCAGCAGCCAAGATAGGAGGGCTAGCGGGGGGGAGGGTGAGCAGTTCTTC.

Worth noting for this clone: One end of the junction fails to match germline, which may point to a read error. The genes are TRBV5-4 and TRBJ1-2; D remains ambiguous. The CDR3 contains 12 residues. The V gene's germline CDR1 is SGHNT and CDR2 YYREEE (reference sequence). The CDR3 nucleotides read TGTGCCAGCAGCTTGGCCGCCGGGCGCCAGGCCTTC. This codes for CASSLAAGRQAF.

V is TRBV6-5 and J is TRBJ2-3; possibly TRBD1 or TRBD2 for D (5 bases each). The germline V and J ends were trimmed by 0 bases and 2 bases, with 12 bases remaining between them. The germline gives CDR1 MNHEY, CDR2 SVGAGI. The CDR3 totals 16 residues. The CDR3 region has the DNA TGTGCCAGCAGTTACTCGGGACCCGGGACCACAGATACGCAGTATTTT. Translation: CASSYSGPGTTDTQYF.

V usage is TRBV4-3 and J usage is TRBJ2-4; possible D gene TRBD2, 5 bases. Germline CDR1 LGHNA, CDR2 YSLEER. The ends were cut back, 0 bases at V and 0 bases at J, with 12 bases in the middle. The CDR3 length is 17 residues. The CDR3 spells CASSQDLGRQAKNIQYF. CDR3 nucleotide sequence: TGCGCCAGCAGCCAAGATCTTGGGAGACAAGCCAAAAACATTCAGTACTTC.

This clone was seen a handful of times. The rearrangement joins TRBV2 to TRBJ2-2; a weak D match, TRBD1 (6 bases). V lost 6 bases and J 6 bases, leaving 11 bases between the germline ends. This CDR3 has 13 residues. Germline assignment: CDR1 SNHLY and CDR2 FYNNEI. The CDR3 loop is CASRPRQAGELFF. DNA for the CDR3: TGTGCCAGCAGACCCAGACAGGCCGGGGAGCTGTTTTTT.

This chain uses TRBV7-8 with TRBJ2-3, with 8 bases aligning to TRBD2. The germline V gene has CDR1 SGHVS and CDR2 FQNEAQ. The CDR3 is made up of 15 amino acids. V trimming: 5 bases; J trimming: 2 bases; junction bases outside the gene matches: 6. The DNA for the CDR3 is TGTGCCAGCAGCAAGGTCGGGGGGGCCACAGATACGCAGTATTTT. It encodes CASSKVGGATDTQYF. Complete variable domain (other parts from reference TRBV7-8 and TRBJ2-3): GAGVSQSPRYKVAKRGQDVALRCDPISGHVSLFWYQQALGQGPEFLTYFQNEAQLDKSGLPSDRFFAERPEGSVSTLKIQRTQQEDSAVYLCASSKVGGATDTQYFGPGTRLTVL.

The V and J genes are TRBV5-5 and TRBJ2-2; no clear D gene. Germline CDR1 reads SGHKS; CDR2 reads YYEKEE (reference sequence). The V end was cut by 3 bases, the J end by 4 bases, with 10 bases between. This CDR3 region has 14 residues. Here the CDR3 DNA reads TGTGCCAGCAGCTCGTTCGCGCGCACCGGGGAGCTGTTTTTT. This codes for CASSSFARTGELFF.

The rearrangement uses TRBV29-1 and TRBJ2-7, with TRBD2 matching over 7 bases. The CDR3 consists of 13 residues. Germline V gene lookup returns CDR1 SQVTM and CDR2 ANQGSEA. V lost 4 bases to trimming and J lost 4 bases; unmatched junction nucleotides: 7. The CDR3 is CSVARLADYEQYF. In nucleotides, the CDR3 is TGCAGCGTTGCTAGGCTAGCGGATTACGAGCAGTACTTC.

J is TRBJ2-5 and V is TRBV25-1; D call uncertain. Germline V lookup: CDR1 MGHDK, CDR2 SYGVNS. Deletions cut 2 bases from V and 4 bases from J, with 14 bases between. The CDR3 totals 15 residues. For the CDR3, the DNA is TGTGCCAGCAGTGAAATGGATCCCCGGCTAGAGACCCAGTACTTC. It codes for CASSEMDPRLETQYF.

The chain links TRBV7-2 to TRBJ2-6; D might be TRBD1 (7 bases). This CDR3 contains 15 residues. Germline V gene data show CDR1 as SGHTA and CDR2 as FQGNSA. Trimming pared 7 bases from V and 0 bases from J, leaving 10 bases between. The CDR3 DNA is TGTGCCAGCACCAGGGGGGCCTCTGGGGCCAACGTCCTGACTTTC. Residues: CASTRGASGANVLTF.

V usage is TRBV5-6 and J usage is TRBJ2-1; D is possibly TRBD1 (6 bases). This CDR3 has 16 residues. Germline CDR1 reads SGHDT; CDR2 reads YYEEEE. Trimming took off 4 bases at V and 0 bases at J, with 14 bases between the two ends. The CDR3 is CASSDSGVSSYNEQFF. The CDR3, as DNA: TGTGCCAGCAGCGACTCAGGGGTGAGCTCCTACAATGAGCAGTTCTTC.

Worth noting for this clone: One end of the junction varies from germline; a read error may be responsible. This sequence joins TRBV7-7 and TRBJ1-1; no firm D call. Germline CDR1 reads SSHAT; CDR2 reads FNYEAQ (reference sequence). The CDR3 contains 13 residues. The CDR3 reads CASSLLEGTEAFF. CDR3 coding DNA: TGTGCTAGCAGCTTACTGGAGGGCACTGAAGCTTTCTTT.

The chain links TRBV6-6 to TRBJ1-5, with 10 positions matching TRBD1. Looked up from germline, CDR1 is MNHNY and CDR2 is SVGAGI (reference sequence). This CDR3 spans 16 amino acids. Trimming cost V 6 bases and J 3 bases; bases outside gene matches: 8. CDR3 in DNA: TGTGCCAGCAGCGAGACCGGGACAGGGGCCAATCAGCCCCAGCATTTT. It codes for CASSETGTGANQPQHF.